The 12 T cell receptor beta chains below all came from one sample that was sequenced in a study of cytomegalovirus exposure and HLA in healthy donors. This PCR relied on a set of 60 Vbeta primers and 13 Jbeta primers. Sequencing used immunoSEQ multiplex PCR; TCRdb keeps in-frame clones, though not all of them. This sample has about 270,000 clones, with about 75% found just once. The specimen sequenced was PBMCs. The receptors come from a female donor in good health and CMV-seronegative.

In DNA, the CDR3 is TGTGCCAGCAGTCTGGGGCCTGGTGACGAGCAGTACTTC. Residues: CASSLGPGDEQYF. This chain connects TRBV27 to TRBJ2-7; tentatively, D is TRBD1 (5 bases). CDR3 length equals 13 residues. Looked up from germline, CDR1 is MNHEY and CDR2 is SMNVEV (reference sequence). V lost 5 bases, J lost 5 bases, and 13 bases lay in between.

The chain uses TRBV19 and TRBJ1-6; D unresolved. This CDR3 spans 15 amino acids. Germline-derived CDR1 and CDR2 are LNHDA and SQIVND (reference sequence). V was clipped by 4 bases and J by 10 bases, with 17 bases between them. CDR3 sequence: CASSTREPGPSPLHF. The CDR3 region has the DNA TGTGCCAGTAGTACACGGGAACCCGGGCCATCACCCCTCCACTTT.

This clone has a handful of counts. The chain combines TRBV19 with TRBJ2-7, with 8 bases that match TRBD1. J gave up 0 bases and V 9 bases, and 1 base lay outside the gene matches. This CDR3 is 12 amino acids long. Per germline, CDR1 LNHDA and CDR2 SQIVND (reference sequence). CDR3 loop: CASGTGSYEQYF. CDR3 coding DNA: TGTGCCAGCGGGACAGGCTCCTACGAGCAGTACTTC.

This clone was picked up one time. An end of the junction differs from the germline gene, which may be a read error. The CDR3 spells CASSYGGGGSYERYF. CDR3 DNA: TGTGCCAGCAGTTATGGGGGCGGGGGCTCCTACGAGCGGTACTTC. The chain links TRBV6-5 to TRBJ2-7, with D perhaps matching TRBD2 (7 bases). Looked up from germline, CDR1 is MNHEY and CDR2 is SVGAGI. The CDR3 length is 15 residues.

V usage is TRBV19 and J usage is TRBJ1-2; 10 nucleotides align to TRBD1. V shed 9 bases and J 13 bases; nucleotides not matched to a gene: 8. The CDR3 has 11 residues. Looked up from germline, CDR1 is LNHDA and CDR2 is SQIVND (reference sequence). The CDR3 spells CASWTGGSITF. As DNA, the CDR3 is TGTGCCAGCTGGACAGGGGGTTCGATCACCTTC.

J is TRBJ2-7 and V is TRBV9; D remains ambiguous. Germline V gene sequence: CDR1 SGDLS, CDR2 YYNGEE. Trimming removed 4 bases at V and 1 base at J, with 6 bases between. The CDR3 covers 12 residues. CDR3 nucleotides: TGTGCCAGCAGCCCCGGTTCCTACGAGCAGTACTTC. Translating it yields CASSPGSYEQYF.

The rearrangement joins TRBV11-3 to TRBJ2-7, with 10 bases fitting TRBD2. CDR3 length: 16 amino acids. J was trimmed by 2 bases and V by 3 bases; bases with no gene match: 7. Germline loops: CDR1 SGHNT, CDR2 YENEEA. The CDR3 DNA follows: TGTGCCAGCAGCTTGGTTGGGCTAGCGGGAGCCTACGAGCAGTACTTC. Amino acids: CASSLVGLAGAYEQYF.

This chain connects TRBV15 to TRBJ2-2; 9 bases agree with TRBD1. The CDR3 contains 18 residues. V shed 0 bases, J shed 10 bases, and the junction held 15 bases outside the gene matches. Germline-derived CDR1 and CDR2 are LNHNV and YYDKDF (reference sequence). The CDR3 DNA reads as TGTGCCACCAGCAGAGATTCGGGGCCGGGACAGGGCTTTTTGGAGCTGTTTTTT. Encoded protein: CATSRDSGPGQGFLELFF.

The chain couples TRBV6-5 to TRBJ1-1, with 9 bases aligning to TRBD1. The CDR3 sequence is 14 residues long. Losses at the gene ends were 7 bases for V and 4 bases for J; bases not matched to a gene: 7. Germline CDR1 and CDR2: MNHEY and SVGAGI. CDR3 loop: CASIDRGGATEAFF. The CDR3 DNA sequence: TGTGCCAGCATTGACAGGGGGGGGGCCACTGAAGCTTTCTTT.

This chain connects TRBV6-5 to TRBJ1-1; TRBD1 agrees at 7 bases. Per the germline V gene, CDR1 is MNHEY and CDR2 is SVGAGI. The CDR3 loop spans 15 amino acids. Germline trimming cut 0 bases from V and 6 bases from J; bases unmatched to any gene: 7. This CDR3 is CASSYSSAGGPEAFF. CDR3 nucleotides: TGTGCCAGCAGTTACTCTTCGGCAGGGGGACCTGAAGCTTTCTTT.

The V gene is TRBV6-5, the J gene TRBJ2-1; 8 nucleotides match TRBD2. The germline V gene encodes CDR1 MNHEY and CDR2 SVGAGI. Germline trimming cut 6 bases from V and 10 bases from J; bases unmatched to any gene: 2. CDR3 length: 11 amino acids. The DNA for the CDR3 is TGTGCCAGCAGGGGACTAGGCGAGCAGTTCTTC. Its translation: CASRGLGEQFF.

This clone was observed a handful of times. V usage is TRBV4-2 and J usage is TRBJ1-5, with 10 bases that match TRBD1. The V segment lost 3 bases and the J segment 9 bases; nucleotides outside the gene matches: 14. The germline CDR1 and CDR2 sequences are LGHNA and YNFKEQ. The CDR3 has 17 amino acids. The CDR3 spells CASSQGGGQGVIGPQHF. In DNA, the CDR3 is TGTGCCAGCAGCCAGGGGGGTGGACAGGGGGTGATAGGGCCCCAGCATTTT.